The rows below give T cell receptor beta chains drawn from one sample of a study of blood T cell repertoires in COVID-19. Here immunoSEQ multiplex PCR was the method, and the copy in TCRdb shows in-frame clones only, minus some. The sample yields fewer than 250,000 clones, 84% seen once. What was sequenced was peripheral blood. The origin of the receptors is a woman at least 80 years old with COVID-19, enrolled during active disease. Each CDR3 is given with its conserved first and last residue. The D gene is left open where the match is weak. Only part of the rows carry a size: once, few, many, or a class if the clone is expanded.

v_gene,abundance,j_gene,d_gene,CDR3aa,CDR3nt
TRBV6-1,once,TRBJ1-5,.,CASSDSRGGGQPQHF,TGTGCCAGCAGTGATAGTCGGGGTGGTGGTCAGCCCCAGCATTTT
TRBV27,.,TRBJ1-2,.,CASSLREDYGYTF,TGTGCCAGCAGCCTCAGGGAGGACTATGGCTACACCTTC
TRBV5-1,once,TRBJ2-5,.,CASSYGQMGQETQYF,TGCGCCAGCAGCTATGGACAGATGGGCCAAGAGACCCAGTACTTC
TRBV27,.,TRBJ2-1,.,CASSSPVRAEQFF,TGTGCCAGCAGTTCGCCTGTGCGGGCTGAGCAGTTCTTC
TRBV18,.,TRBJ2-1,TRBD2,CASSPNSGTPQFF,TGTGCCAGCTCACCTAACAGCGGGACGCCGCAGTTCTTC
TRBV12-3/TRBV12-4,.,TRBJ1-6,.,CASSLLSAAPLHF,TGTGCCAGCAGCCTCCTGTCTGCGGCACCCCTCCACTTT
TRBV4-3,.,TRBJ2-1,.,CASSQGRTAPYNEQFF,TGCGCCAGCAGCCAAGGCCGGACAGCGCCGTACAATGAGCAGTTCTTC
TRBV6-1,.,TRBJ2-5,TRBD2,CASSYGTSQETQYF,TGTGCCAGCAGTTATGGGACTAGCCAGGAGACCCAGTACTTC
TRBV11-2,.,TRBJ2-6,.,CASSLEGGYGANVLTF,TGTGCCAGCAGCTTAGAGGGGGGATACGGGGCCAACGTCCTGACTTTC
TRBV10-3,.,TRBJ1-4,.,CAISDQGLGNEKLFF,TGTGCCATCAGCGACCAGGGGCTGGGTAATGAAAAACTGTTTTTT
TRBV9,.,TRBJ2-2,TRBD2,CASWGGINTGELFF,TGTGCCAGCTGGGGAGGGATCAACACCGGGGAGCTGTTTTTT
TRBV3-1/TRBV3-2,.,TRBJ2-7,.,CASSSQVNYEQYF,TGTGCCAGCAGCTCCCAGGTGAACTACGAGCAGTACTTC
TRBV7-9,.,TRBJ2-1,.,CASSPGLSYNEQFF,TGTGCCAGCAGCCCGGGTCTCTCCTACAATGAGCAGTTCTTC
TRBV9,.,TRBJ2-2,TRBD1,CASSATGTATGELFF,TGTGCCAGCAGCGCAACCGGGACAGCCACCGGGGAGCTGTTTTTT
TRBV6-4,.,TRBJ2-1,TRBD2,CASRRGGDDNEQFF,TGTGCCAGCAGACGGGGGGGGGACGACAATGAGCAGTTCTTC
TRBV18,.,TRBJ2-1,.,CASSRQMNEQFF,TGTGCCAGCTCACGGCAGATGAATGAGCAGTTCTTC
TRBV28,.,TRBJ1-1,TRBD1,CATTLTQGWNTEAFF,TGTGCCACTACTCTAACACAGGGGTGGAACACTGAAGCTTTCTTT
TRBV10-3,.,TRBJ1-2,.,CAISPVRGTEGYTF,TGTGCCATCAGCCCGGTGCGGGGTACAGAGGGCTACACCTTC
TRBV21-1,.,TRBJ2-2,.,CASSKSEGHGELFF,TGTGCCAGCAGCAAATCAGAGGGCCACGGGGAGCTGTTTTTT
TRBV12-3/TRBV12-4,.,TRBJ2-1,.,CASSLWGDEQFF,TGTGCCAGCAGTCTCTGGGGAGATGAGCAGTTCTTC
TRBV5-1,.,TRBJ2-3,.,CASSLAQDAAGTDTQYF,TGCGCCAGCAGCTTGGCCCAAGACGCCGCGGGCACAGATACGCAGTATTTT
TRBV5-1,.,TRBJ2-2,.,CASSLTFGGTGELFF,TGCGCCAGCAGCCTTACCTTCGGGGGCACCGGGGAGCTGTTTTTT
TRBV4-3,once,TRBJ1-2,TRBD1,CASSVSPGGQYGYTF,TGCGCCAGCAGCGTTAGCCCAGGGGGCCAGTATGGCTACACCTTC
TRBV3-1/TRBV3-2,.,TRBJ2-7,TRBD1,CASSLRTGMTYEQYF,TGTGCCAGCAGCCTCCGGACAGGGATGACCTACGAGCAGTACTTC
TRBV24-1,.,TRBJ1-3,TRBD1,CATKGTENTIYF,TGTGCCACCAAGGGGACAGAAAACACCATATATTTT
TRBV5-4,.,TRBJ2-7,TRBD1,CASSRQGTKYYEQYF,TGTGCCAGCAGTCGACAGGGGACGAAATACTACGAGCAGTACTTC
TRBV27,.,TRBJ1-6,.,CASSFPPITGSPLHF,TGTGCCAGCAGTTTCCCACCCATAACCGGTTCACCCCTCCACTTT
TRBV5-1,.,TRBJ2-2,TRBD2,CASSIRTSGGSGELFF,TGCGCCAGCAGCATTCGGACTAGCGGGGGATCCGGGGAGCTGTTTTTT
TRBV6-4,.,TRBJ2-2,.,CASSQQGTGELFF,TGTGCCAGCAGTCAGCAGGGGACCGGGGAGCTGTTTTTT
TRBV5-4,once,TRBJ2-2,.,CASSANTGELFF,TGTGCCAGCTCCGCGAACACCGGGGAGCTGTTTTTT
TRBV4-1,few,TRBJ1-6,TRBD1,CASSQTTGGRGSPLHF,TGCGCCAGCAGCCAGACCACAGGGGGCAGGGGTTCACCCCTCCACTTT
TRBV6-4,.,TRBJ2-1,TRBD1,CASSDGSGDSRYNEQFF,TGTGCCAGCAGTGACGGCAGTGGGGACAGCCGATACAATGAGCAGTTCTTC
TRBV29-1,.,TRBJ2-6,.,CSVAPQGGLGANVLTF,TGCAGCGTTGCGCCTCAGGGGGGCCTCGGGGCCAACGTCCTGACTTTC
TRBV5-1,.,TRBJ2-1,TRBD1,CASSGAQGIHNEQFF,TGCGCCAGCAGCGGCGCACAGGGGATTCACAATGAGCAGTTCTTC
TRBV10-3,.,TRBJ2-5,.,CAISESSVETQYF,TGTGCCATCAGTGAGTCGAGTGTAGAGACCCAGTACTTC
TRBV4-1,few,TRBJ2-7,TRBD1,CASSQDQPGQLEQYF,TGCGCCAGCAGCCAAGATCAGCCGGGACAGCTCGAGCAGTACTTC
TRBV2,.,TRBJ2-2,.,CASRGHLNTGELFF,TGTGCCAGCAGAGGACACTTGAACACCGGGGAGCTGTTTTTT
TRBV5-1,.,TRBJ1-1,TRBD1,CASSLQGDVTEAFF,TGCGCCAGCAGCTTACAGGGGGATGTGACTGAAGCTTTCTTT
TRBV19,.,TRBJ1-2,TRBD1,CASSIDSGQMGGYTF,TGTGCCAGTAGTATAGACTCGGGACAGATGGGAGGCTACACCTTC
TRBV2,.,TRBJ1-2,.,CASSEETESYYGYTF,TGTGCCAGCAGCGAGGAGACAGAGTCATACTATGGCTACACCTTC
TRBV9,.,TRBJ2-7,TRBD1,CASSRQGDPFYEQYF,TGTGCCAGCAGCAGACAGGGGGATCCGTTCTACGAGCAGTACTTC
TRBV28,.,TRBJ1-5,TRBD1,CASRTGWKVDQPQHF,TGTGCCAGCAGGACAGGGTGGAAGGTGGATCAGCCCCAGCATTTT
TRBV18,.,TRBJ2-7,.,CASSPAGAVYEQYF,TGTGCCAGCTCACCAGCGGGGGCCGTCTACGAGCAGTACTTC
TRBV19,.,TRBJ1-2,TRBD1,CASSDRGLLANYGYTF,TGTGCCAGTAGCGACAGGGGGCTTCTAGCTAACTATGGCTACACCTTC
TRBV9,once,TRBJ2-5,.,CASSALDSALRGTQYF,TGTGCCAGCAGCGCGCTGGACAGCGCCCTACGGGGGACCCAGTACTTC
TRBV5-5,.,TRBJ2-5,.,CASSSGKETQYF,TGTGCCAGCAGCTCGGGAAAAGAGACCCAGTACTTC
TRBV6-2/TRBV6-3,.,TRBJ2-6,.,CASSYWERSGANVLTF,TGTGCCAGCAGTTATTGGGAGAGGTCTGGGGCCAACGTCCTGACTTTC
TRBV7-2,.,TRBJ1-1,.,CASSLVQVAGTEAFF,TGTGCCAGCAGCTTAGTACAGGTGGCCGGCACTGAAGCTTTCTTT